These 4 T cell receptor beta chains came from one sample sequenced in a study of shared clonotypes between healthy human individuals. This table comes from immunoSEQ multiplex PCR, and its TCRdb copy is limited to in-frame clones, with some not included. The sample comprises 550,000 to 800,000 clones, over 65% of which are singletons, and 1.5% to 2% rests with the top ten. The sequencing sample was made of memory CD4+ T cells sorted from blood. Regarding subset: CD45RA-negative fraction. Receptors were obtained from a woman aged 30 to 39 in good health.

The rearrangement uses TRBV9 and TRBJ2-7; D call uncertain. The germline V gene has CDR1 SGDLS and CDR2 YYNGEE. The CDR3 contains 12 residues. Trimming removed 1 base from V and 6 bases from J, with 8 bases in between. DNA for the CDR3: TGTGCCAGCAGCGTATCGGTCGGCGAGCAGTACTTC. Its protein product is CASSVSVGEQYF.

The chain links TRBV27 to TRBJ1-2, with 8 bases aligning to TRBD1. The germline CDR1 and CDR2 sequences are MNHEY and SMNVEV (reference sequence). V trimming: 0 bases; J trimming: 8 bases; junction bases outside the gene matches: 5. CDR3 length: 14 residues. CDR3 nucleotide sequence: TGTGCCAGCAGTTTATCGCGGGCAGGGGGCGGCTACACCTTC. This encodes CASSLSRAGGGYTF.

This clone was picked up one time. The V and J genes are TRBV19 and TRBJ1-5, with a weak D call TRBD1 (6 bases). Germline V lookup: CDR1 LNHDA, CDR2 SQIVND (reference sequence). Trimming stripped 4 bases from V and 7 bases from J, with 14 bases between. The CDR3 is 14 amino acids. The CDR3 DNA is TGTGCCAGTAGTACTCAGGGGTACGGGCAGCCCCAGCATTTT. This gives the protein CASSTQGYGQPQHF. Drawing the rest from reference TRBV19 and TRBJ1-5, the complete variable domain is DGGITQSPKYLFRKEGQNVTLSCEQNLNHDAMYWYRQDPGQGLRLIYYSQIVNDFQKGDIAEGYSVSREKKESFPLTVTSAQKNPTAFYLCASSTQGYGQPQHFGDGTRLSIL.

This clone was picked up one time. The CDR3: CASSLDDLRQTQYF. The CDR3 nucleotides are TGTGCCAGCAGCTTAGACGACCTTAGGCAGACCCAGTACTTC. The V call is TRBV7-3, the J call TRBJ2-5; D unclear. V was cut by 2 bases and J by 6 bases, with 13 bases left in between. The CDR3 is made up of 14 amino acids. Germline CDR1 reads SGHTA; CDR2 reads FQGTGA.